The clone carrying this TCR beta chain has just a few counts. Its antigen remains unidentified. This CDR3 is built from 16 residues. Trimming stripped 5 bases from V and 4 bases from J, with 20 bases between. Germline assignment: CDR1 SGHVS and CDR2 FQNEAQ. From the 5' RACE reads, TCRdb called clonotypes with MiXCR, one entry per CDR3 protein. The sample holds about 74,000 distinct CDR3 sequences; approximately 6.9% are singletons and the top ten take 35% to 45%. The sample belongs to a study of T cells after yellow fever vaccination. General study points: Though it reached lower strength, the secondary response hit its peak faster, day 5 versus 15.

This material consisted of CD8+ T cells sorted from PBMCs, taken about 5 days after the first yellow fever vaccination. The sequence came from a man aged 18 to 29 who received the YFV17D yellow fever vaccine. The chain joins TRBV7-8 to TRBJ1-2; perhaps TRBD1 as D (6 bases). The CDR3, as DNA: TGTGCCAGCAGCGGACGAGAACAGGGCCCCGGCTATGGCTACACCTTC. It encodes CASSGREQGPGYGYTF.